Listed here are 28 T cell receptor beta chains from one sample, sequenced in a study of blood T cells in healthy people across ages. The use of a sample-barcoded 5' primer and a J-beta primer mix characterized a second PCR of 7 to 11 cycles. TCRdb ran MiXCR on the 5' RACE reads and lists one entry per CDR3 protein. The sample records around 650,000 distinct CDR3 sequences, roughly two fifths being singletons. The sample taken for sequencing was blood. The receptor set was obtained from a man older than 75 in good health.

This clonotype was seen a few times. This may arise from a read error, as a much more abundant clone is one base away. The CDR3 DNA reads as TGTGCCAGCAGTGGGGGGTTAGGGGATGAGCAGTTCTTC. Protein sequence: CASSGGLGDEQFF. The rearrangement uses TRBV10-3 and TRBJ2-1; D perhaps matches TRBD2 (6 bases). The CDR3 totals 13 residues. Germline V gene data show CDR1 as ENHRY and CDR2 as SYGVKD.

In this sample, this clonotype turned up a few times. The chain links TRBV7-9 to TRBJ1-4; perhaps TRBD1 as D (6 bases). Germline V gene lookup returns CDR1 SEHNR and CDR2 FQNEAQ (reference sequence). The CDR3 has 16 residues. V lost 5 bases and J lost 8, with 21 bases in between. The CDR3 DNA follows: TGTGCCAGCAGCAAAACCACAGGGTTCTTGGACGAAAAACTGTTTTTT. As protein: CASSKTTGFLDEKLFF. Together with reference TRBV7-9 and TRBJ1-4, the CDR3 gives the full variable domain: DTGVSQNPRHKITKRGQNVTFRCDPISEHNRLYWYRQTLGQGPEFLTYFQNEAQLEKSRLLSDRFSAERPKGSFSTLEIQRTEQGDSAMYLCASSKTTGFLDEKLFFGSGTQLSVL.

In this sample, this clonotype turned up many times. CDR3 nucleotides: TGTGCCAGCAGTGAACCTGGTCGGGGAAACATTCAGTACTTC. Translation: CASSEPGRGNIQYF. This chain uses TRBV25-1 with TRBJ2-4; the D gene is possibly TRBD2 (5 bases). V lost 2 bases and J 6 bases, leaving 11 bases between the germline ends. CDR3 length: 14 residues. Germline values: CDR1 MGHDK, CDR2 SYGVNS.

The V call is TRBV20-1, the J call TRBJ2-7; D may match TRBD1 or TRBD2 (6 bases each). The germline V gene encodes CDR1 DFQATT and CDR2 SNEGSKA (reference sequence). This CDR3 has 16 amino acids. The V end was cut by 0 bases, the J end by 1 base, with 16 bases between. The CDR3 here is CSARDPQQGGSYEQYF. Here the CDR3 DNA reads TGCAGTGCTAGAGATCCCCAACAGGGAGGTTCCTACGAGCAGTACTTC.

The chain links TRBV7-2 to TRBJ1-1; no firm D call. Germline CDR1 SGHTA, CDR2 FQGNSA. Deletions cut 8 bases from V and 0 bases from J, with 10 bases between. The CDR3 is made up of 13 amino acids. CDR3 nucleotides: TGTGCCAGCGGCCCAGGCCTGAACACTGAAGCTTTCTTT. This translates into CASGPGLNTEAFF.

The chain is built from TRBV6-2 or TRBV6-3 and TRBJ1-6; 9 nucleotides match TRBD1. The ends lost 2 bases at V and 9 bases at J; junction bases unmatched: 5. The CDR3 totals 15 residues. Germline CDR1 reads MNHEY; CDR2 reads SVGEGT. CDR3 DNA sequence: TGTGCCAGCAGTTACGCAACAGGGGGCATTTCACCCCTCCACTTT. Its protein product is CASSYATGGISPLHF.

The chain recombines TRBV5-1 with TRBJ2-7; D gene ambiguous. V was pared by 0 bases and J by 0 bases, with 10 bases between. Germline CDR1 reads SGHRS; CDR2 reads YFSETQ. This CDR3 spans 15 amino acids. Written as DNA, the CDR3 is TGCGCCAGCAGCTTGGACGGCCCAAGCTCCTACGAGCAGTACTTC. Translating gives CASSLDGPSSYEQYF.

The CDR3 DNA reads TGCGCCAGCAGTAATTCCGGACAGGGCGGAGAGACCCAGTACTTC. It translates to CASSNSGQGGETQYF. The chain uses TRBV10-1 and TRBJ2-5; 8 positions agree with TRBD1. This CDR3 comprises 15 residues. Trimming cost V 5 bases and J 4 bases; bases outside gene matches: 9. Germline V gene sequence: CDR1 WNHNN, CDR2 SYGVQD (reference sequence).

The chain employs TRBV7-9 and TRBJ2-5; TRBD1 agrees at 9 bases. Germline lookup yields CDR1 SEHNR and CDR2 FQNEAQ (reference sequence). CDR3 length: 16 residues. J lost 5 bases, V lost 1 base, and 8 bases had no gene match. The CDR3 protein is CASSLEGQGGLETQYF. In DNA form, the CDR3 reads TGTGCCAGCAGCTTAGAGGGACAGGGAGGGTTGGAGACCCAGTACTTC.

The V gene is TRBV4-1, the J gene TRBJ2-5, with a tentative D call TRBD2 (6 bases). The CDR3 consists of 18 residues. The germline V and J ends were trimmed by 0 bases and 4 bases, with 21 bases remaining between them. Germline assignment: CDR1 MGHRA and CDR2 YSYEKL. CDR3 in DNA: TGCGCCAGCAGCCAAGACGGAGGAGGGGCCGATTCTCTAGAGACCCAGTACTTC. Amino acids: CASSQDGGGADSLETQYF.

This clonotype has only a few counts. This chain links TRBV7-9 with TRBJ1-2, with 7 bases aligning to TRBD1. Germline CDR1 SEHNR, CDR2 FQNEAQ (reference sequence). The V gene end was trimmed by 5 bases and the J gene end by 2 bases; junction bases not matched to a gene: 2. The CDR3 has 13 residues. The CDR3 DNA reads TGTGCCAGCAGCGCACAGGGGAACTATGGCTACACCTTC. Encoded protein: CASSAQGNYGYTF.

This clonotype was counted a few times. The chain combines TRBV7-2 with TRBJ1-1; D is possibly TRBD1 (5 bases). This CDR3 comprises 15 residues. The V gene lost 5 bases and the J gene lost 11 bases, with 24 bases spanning the gap. Germline V gene sequence: CDR1 SGHTA, CDR2 FQGNSA. CDR3 nucleotides: TGTGCCAGCAGCCCACAACGGACACCGAGTCAGGAGGCTTTCTTT. Protein product: CASSPQRTPSQEAFF. The entire variable domain, with the rest obtained from reference TRBV7-2 and TRBJ1-1, is as follows: GAGVSQSPSNKVTEKGKDVELRCDPISGHTALYWYRQSLGQGLEFLIYFQGNSAPDKSGLPSDRFSAERTGGSVSTLTIQRTQQEDSAVYLCASSPQRTPSQEAFFGQGTRLTVV.

This clonotype was counted only a few times. The rearrangement joins TRBV20-1 to TRBJ2-3; TRBD2 aligns across 11 bases. V gave up 2 bases and J gave up 6 bases; unmatched junction bases: 10. The CDR3 spans 16 residues. The germline V gene encodes CDR1 DFQATT and CDR2 SNEGSKA (reference sequence). CDR3 nucleotides: TGCAGTGCTAGAATTAGCGGGGGGGGACGCGGGGATACGCAGTATTTT. Encoded protein: CSARISGGGRGDTQYF.

V usage is TRBV28 and J usage is TRBJ2-5, with 11 nucleotides matching TRBD2. This CDR3 is 17 amino acids long. Germline assignment: CDR1 MDHEN and CDR2 SYDVKM. The V and J ends lost 2 bases and 5 bases, in that order; junction bases with no gene match: 10. For the CDR3, the DNA is TGTGCCAGCAGTTTAGGTACGCTAGCGGGAGGACAGGAGACCCAGTACTTC. Amino acid sequence: CASSLGTLAGGQETQYF.

The chain links TRBV6-1 to TRBJ2-1; D is ambiguous. Germline lookup yields CDR1 MNHNS and CDR2 SASEGT. V dropped 10 bases and J dropped 10 bases, with 17 bases sitting between them. The CDR3 is 12 amino acids. CDR3 sequence (DNA): TGTGCCACCGAATCGGATACTCCCGAGCAGTTCTTC. Its translation is CATESDTPEQFF.

The chain recombines TRBV20-1 with TRBJ2-5, with 13 positions matching TRBD2. Trimming took 6 bases from V and 3 from J; bases not matched to a gene: 7. Germline-derived CDR1 and CDR2 are DFQATT and SNEGSKA (reference sequence). The CDR3 contains 15 residues. CDR3 in amino acids: CSARPGTSGEETQYF. CDR3 DNA: TGCAGTGCCCGTCCCGGGACTAGCGGGGAAGAGACCCAGTACTTC.

The gene calls are TRBV28 and TRBJ2-1, with 8 bases fitting TRBD1. The germline V gene encodes CDR1 MDHEN and CDR2 SYDVKM. The CDR3 consists of 12 residues. The V and J ends lost 7 bases and 5 bases, in that order; junction bases with no gene match: 1. This CDR3 is CASTTGDNEQFF. CDR3 coding DNA: TGTGCCAGCACGACAGGGGACAATGAGCAGTTCTTC.

About this clonotype: A much bigger clone sits one base away, suggesting this may be a read error. The gene calls are TRBV1 and TRBJ2-5; TRBD2, the table's D call, was not compared with the DNA. TRBV1 is assigned pseudogene status. The CDR3 has 13 residues. In DNA, the CDR3 is TGCACCAGCAGCCAAACTAGCGGAATAAAAGAGTACTTC. Its protein product is CTSSQTSGIKEYF.

The genes are TRBV7-9 and TRBJ2-1; 7 bases match TRBD2. There are 16 residues in the CDR3. Germline V gene lookup returns CDR1 SEHNR and CDR2 FQNEAQ (reference sequence). V trimming: 5 bases; J trimming: 0 bases; junction bases outside the gene matches: 7. CDR3 sequence: CASSKDGGSSYNEQFF. DNA for the CDR3: TGTGCCAGCAGCAAGGACGGCGGGAGCTCCTACAATGAGCAGTTCTTC.

The gene calls are TRBV20-1 and TRBJ2-3; 8 bases agree with TRBD2. The CDR3 runs to 15 residues. With 0 bases clipped from V and 2 bases from J, the junction kept 4 bases outside the gene matches. The germline V gene encodes CDR1 DFQATT and CDR2 SNEGSKA (reference sequence). The CDR3: CSARDPGGNTDTQYF. The CDR3 DNA is TGCAGTGCTAGAGATCCGGGGGGGAACACAGATACGCAGTATTTT.

This clonotype was seen only a few times. The chain has TRBV15 and TRBJ1-5; 10 bases are a match to TRBD1. CDR3 length: 13 amino acids. Germline V gives CDR1 LNHNV, CDR2 YYDKDF (reference sequence). V lost 5 bases to trimming and J lost 7 bases; unmatched junction nucleotides: 2. CDR3 amino acids: CATSLDRGQPQHF. Here the CDR3 DNA reads TGTGCCACCAGCTTGGACAGGGGGCAGCCCCAGCATTTT.

The chain links TRBV6-5 to TRBJ1-5; tentatively, D is TRBD1 (5 bases). Germline values: CDR1 MNHEY, CDR2 SVGAGI. The CDR3 spans 15 residues. Trimming removed 6 bases at V and 2 bases at J, with 14 bases between. The DNA for the CDR3 is TGTGCCAGCAGCAAGCCAGGGTTGCGCAATCAGCCCCAGCATTTT. Translating gives CASSKPGLRNQPQHF.

There are a few counts of this clonotype. The chain has TRBV28 and TRBJ2-5; D remains ambiguous. V was trimmed by 2 bases and J by 2 bases, leaving 12 bases between them. The CDR3 has 15 amino acids. Germline V lookup: CDR1 MDHEN, CDR2 SYDVKM. CDR3 protein: CASSLTAAPQETQYF. The CDR3 DNA reads as TGTGCCAGCAGTTTAACGGCGGCTCCTCAAGAGACCCAGTACTTC.

This clonotype has only a few counts. The CDR3 DNA reads as TGTGCCAGCAGTGTCTTGCGGGCCTCGTACAATGAGCAGTTCTTC. Its translation is CASSVLRASYNEQFF. The V and J genes are TRBV2 and TRBJ2-1; D might be TRBD2 (5 bases). Trimming shortened V by 4 bases and J by 4 bases, and 14 bases separated the two germline ends. The CDR3 loop spans 15 amino acids. CDR1 is SNHLY, CDR2 FYNNEI, per germline. The full variable domain, its missing parts supplied by reference TRBV2 and TRBJ2-1, is EPEVTQTPSHQVTQMGQEVILRCVPISNHLYFYWYRQILGQKVEFLVSFYNNEISEKSEIFDDQFSVERPDGSNFTLKIRSTKLEDSAMYFCASSVLRASYNEQFFGPGTRLTVL.

The chain uses TRBV4-2 and TRBJ2-4; weak D call: TRBD2 (5 bases). The germline gives CDR1 LGHNA, CDR2 YNFKEQ. Trimming shortened V by 3 bases and J by 2 bases, and 14 bases separated the two germline ends. CDR3 length: 16 residues. The CDR3 loop is CASSHDRGGSKNIQYF. Here the CDR3 DNA reads TGTGCCAGCAGCCATGATCGGGGTGGCTCCAAAAACATTCAGTACTTC.

V usage is TRBV4-3 and J usage is TRBJ2-5, with D tentatively TRBD1 (6 bases). The germline V gene has CDR1 LGHNA and CDR2 YSLEER. This CDR3 spans 18 amino acids. V was shortened by 0 bases and J by 1 base, with 18 bases between the two germline ends. The CDR3 DNA is TGCGCCAGCAGCCAAGAAGTCAGGGGCCCAACCCGCCAAGAGACCCAGTACTTC. Encoded protein: CASSQEVRGPTRQETQYF.

The genes are TRBV9 and TRBJ1-6, with D possibly matching TRBD1 (5 bases). The CDR3 runs 15 residues. The ends were cut back, 3 bases at V and 3 bases at J, with 10 bases in the middle. Germline values: CDR1 SGDLS, CDR2 YYNGEE. The CDR3 region has the DNA TGTGCCAGCAGCGAGAGGGGTAACTATAATTCACCCCTCCACTTT. Encoded protein: CASSERGNYNSPLHF. Supplemented by reference TRBV9 and TRBJ1-6, the full variable domain reads DSGVTQTPKHLITATGQRVTLRCSPRSGDLSVYWYQQSLDQGLQFLIQYYNGEERAKGNILERFSAQQFPDLHSELNLSSLELGDSALYFCASSERGNYNSPLHFGNGTRLTVT.

This clonotype has just a few counts. The gene calls are TRBV6-5 and TRBJ2-3; TRBD2 matches 15 bases. The germline V gene has CDR1 MNHEY and CDR2 SVGAGI. V shed 5 bases, J shed 8 bases, and the junction held 5 bases outside the gene matches. The CDR3 has 15 amino acids. DNA of the CDR3: TGTGCCAGCAGTCCACCGGGACTAGCGGGAGGTACGCAGTATTTT. Encoded protein: CASSPPGLAGGTQYF.